This TCR beta chain was identified during a study of T cell responses to AZD1222 COVID-19 vaccine. Regarding the study as a whole: Across spike, vaccine-associated CD4 TCRs were found, dominant at 160-218 and 743-854.

Produced via immunoSEQ multiplex PCR; TCRdb's table is partial and in-frame only. Of over 85,000 clones listed, approximately 90% were seen once; the top ten hold 6.5% to 8%. A note on this clone: Its specificity is not known.

Germline assignment: CDR1 KGHDR and CDR2 SFDVKD. V trimming: 4 bases; J trimming: 2 bases; junction bases outside the gene matches: 5. This CDR3 comprises 15 residues. This clonotype originated in an adult in good health. Specimen: peripheral blood, collected on day 0 of AZD1222 vaccination. The rearrangement joins TRBV24-1 to TRBJ2-7, with 9 bases lining up with TRBD1. The CDR3 DNA is TGTGCCACCAGTGACGGGACAGGGTCCCCCTACGAGCAGTACTTC. Translated, it gives CATSDGTGSPYEQYF.